The clone carrying this TCR beta chain was detected a few times. Its antigen is currently unknown. The PCR was carried out with 60 Vbeta primers and 13 Jbeta primers. This table comes from immunoSEQ multiplex PCR, and its TCRdb copy is limited to in-frame clones, with some not included. The sample lists around 41,000 clones; roughly 51% were seen once. These data are taken from a study of cytomegalovirus exposure and HLA in healthy donors. General study findings and limits: CMV serostatus alone was available as immune exposure information. Looking again later, the authors saw that most CMV-associated TCR beta chains seemed HLA-restricted.

Those who donated were healthy bone marrow donors. Though probably carrying unrecorded immune exposures, donors were nominally healthy at sampling. There are 13 residues in the CDR3. Trimming stripped 1 base from V and 5 bases from J, with 8 bases between. Germline values: CDR1 SGHTA, CDR2 FQGNSA. The receptor's source is a man between 60 and 70 years old in good health and CMV-seronegative. The sequenced sample was PBMCs. V is TRBV7-2 and J is TRBJ1-1; no reliable D call. For the CDR3, the DNA is TGTGCCAGCAGCTTAGGGCCCCAAACTGAAGCTTTCTTT. Translation: CASSLGPQTEAFF.